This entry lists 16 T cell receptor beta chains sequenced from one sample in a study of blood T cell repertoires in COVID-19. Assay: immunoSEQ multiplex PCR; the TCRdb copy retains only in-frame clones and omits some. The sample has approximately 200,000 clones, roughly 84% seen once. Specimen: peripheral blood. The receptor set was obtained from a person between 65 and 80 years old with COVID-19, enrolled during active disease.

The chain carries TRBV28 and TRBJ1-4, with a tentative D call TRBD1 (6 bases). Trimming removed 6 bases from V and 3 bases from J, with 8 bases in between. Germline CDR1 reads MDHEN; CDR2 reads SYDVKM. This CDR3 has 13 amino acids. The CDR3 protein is CASRDRSNEKLFF. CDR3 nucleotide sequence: TGTGCCAGCAGGGACAGATCTAATGAAAAACTGTTTTTT.

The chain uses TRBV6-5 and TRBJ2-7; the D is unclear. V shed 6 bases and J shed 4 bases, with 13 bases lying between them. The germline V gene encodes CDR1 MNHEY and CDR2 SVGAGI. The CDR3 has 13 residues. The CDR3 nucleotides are TGTGCCAGCAGGGGTTCCCTGGAGTACGAGCAGTACTTC. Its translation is CASRGSLEYEQYF.

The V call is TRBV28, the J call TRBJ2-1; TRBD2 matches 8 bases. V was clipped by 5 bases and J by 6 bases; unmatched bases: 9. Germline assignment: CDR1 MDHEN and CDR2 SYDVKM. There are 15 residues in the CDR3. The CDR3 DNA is TGTGCCAGCAGTGGAGCGGGGGTGGCTAGCAATGAGCAGTTCTTC. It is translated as CASSGAGVASNEQFF.

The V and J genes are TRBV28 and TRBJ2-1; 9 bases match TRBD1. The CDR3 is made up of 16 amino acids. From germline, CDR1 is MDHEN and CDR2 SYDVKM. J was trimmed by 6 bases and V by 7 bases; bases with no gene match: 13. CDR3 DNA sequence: TGTGCCAGCAACTCGGGTGGGACAGGGTCGCTCAATGAGCAGTTCTTC. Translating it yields CASNSGGTGSLNEQFF.

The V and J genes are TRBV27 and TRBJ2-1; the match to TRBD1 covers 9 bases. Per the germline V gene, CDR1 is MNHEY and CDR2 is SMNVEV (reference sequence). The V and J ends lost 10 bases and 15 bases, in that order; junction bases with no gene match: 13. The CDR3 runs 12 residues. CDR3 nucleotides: TGTGCCACCTCAAAACCGGGACAGGGAACGTTCTTC. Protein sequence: CATSKPGQGTFF.

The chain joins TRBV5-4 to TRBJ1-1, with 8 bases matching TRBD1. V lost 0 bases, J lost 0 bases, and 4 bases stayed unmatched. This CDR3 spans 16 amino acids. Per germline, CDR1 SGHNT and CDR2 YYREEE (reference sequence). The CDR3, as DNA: TGTGCCAGCAGCTTGGGGACAGGGATAATGAACACTGAAGCTTTCTTT. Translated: CASSLGTGIMNTEAFF.

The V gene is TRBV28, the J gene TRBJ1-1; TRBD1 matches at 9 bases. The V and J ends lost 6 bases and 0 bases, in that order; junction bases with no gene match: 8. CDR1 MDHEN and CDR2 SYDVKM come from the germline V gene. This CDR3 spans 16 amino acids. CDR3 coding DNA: TGTGCCAGCAGCTACAGGGGGCAAGGACTGAACACTGAAGCTTTCTTT. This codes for CASSYRGQGLNTEAFF.

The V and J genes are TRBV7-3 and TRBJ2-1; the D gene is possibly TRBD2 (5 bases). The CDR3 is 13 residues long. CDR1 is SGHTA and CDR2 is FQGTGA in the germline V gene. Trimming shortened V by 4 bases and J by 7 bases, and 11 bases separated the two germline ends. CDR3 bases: TGTGCCAGCAGCTATACCTTAGCGAATGAGCAGTTCTTC. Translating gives CASSYTLANEQFF. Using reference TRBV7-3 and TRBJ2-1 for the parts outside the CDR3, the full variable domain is GAGVSQTPSNKVTEKGKYVELRCDPISGHTALYWYRQSLGQGPEFLIYFQGTGAADDSGLPNDRFFAVRPEGSVSTLKIQRTERGDSAVYLCASSYTLANEQFFGPGTRLTVL.

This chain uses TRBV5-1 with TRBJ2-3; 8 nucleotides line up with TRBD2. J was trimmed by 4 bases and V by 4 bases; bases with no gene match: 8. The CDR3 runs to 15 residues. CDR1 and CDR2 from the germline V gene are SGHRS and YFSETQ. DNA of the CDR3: TGCGCCAGCAGCCGGACTAGCTCAGTTTCAGATACGCAGTATTTT. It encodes CASSRTSSVSDTQYF.

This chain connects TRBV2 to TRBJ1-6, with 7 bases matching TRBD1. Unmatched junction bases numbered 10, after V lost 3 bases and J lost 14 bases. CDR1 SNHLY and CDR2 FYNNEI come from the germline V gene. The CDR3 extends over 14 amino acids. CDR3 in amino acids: CASSDGQVQFTLHF. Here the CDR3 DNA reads TGTGCCAGCAGTGACGGACAGGTACAATTTACCCTCCACTTT.

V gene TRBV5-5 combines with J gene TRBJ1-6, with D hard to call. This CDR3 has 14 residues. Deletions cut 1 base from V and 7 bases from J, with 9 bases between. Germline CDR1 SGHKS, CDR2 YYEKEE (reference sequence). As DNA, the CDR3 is TGTGCCAGCAGCTTGAGGGAGTACAATTCACCCCTCCACTTT. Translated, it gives CASSLREYNSPLHF.

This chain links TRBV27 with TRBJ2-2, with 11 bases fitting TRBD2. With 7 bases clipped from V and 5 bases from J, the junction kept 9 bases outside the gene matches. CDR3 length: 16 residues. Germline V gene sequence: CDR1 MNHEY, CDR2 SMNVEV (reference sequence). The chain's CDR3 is CASIPLAGGPTGELFF. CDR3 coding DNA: TGTGCCAGCATCCCCTTAGCGGGGGGGCCAACCGGGGAGCTGTTTTTT.

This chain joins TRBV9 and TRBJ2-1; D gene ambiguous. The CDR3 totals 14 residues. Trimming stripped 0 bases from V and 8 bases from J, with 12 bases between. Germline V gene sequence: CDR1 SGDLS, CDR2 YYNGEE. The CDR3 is CASSVDRLEDEQFF. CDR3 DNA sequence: TGTGCCAGCAGCGTAGACCGCCTTGAGGATGAGCAGTTCTTC.

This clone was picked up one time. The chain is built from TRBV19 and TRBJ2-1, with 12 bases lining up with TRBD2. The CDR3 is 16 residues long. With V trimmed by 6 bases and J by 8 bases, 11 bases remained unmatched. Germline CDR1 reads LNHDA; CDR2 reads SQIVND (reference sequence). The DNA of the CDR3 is TGTGCCAGTAGCCTATCTCCGGGACTAGCGGGCCATGAGCAGTTCTTC. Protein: CASSLSPGLAGHEQFF.

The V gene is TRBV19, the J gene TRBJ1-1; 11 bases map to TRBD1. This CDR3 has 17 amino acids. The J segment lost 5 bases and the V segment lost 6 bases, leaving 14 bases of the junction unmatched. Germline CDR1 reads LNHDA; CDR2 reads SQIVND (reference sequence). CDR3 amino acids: CASRSRDRGILYTEAFF. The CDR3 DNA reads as TGTGCCAGTAGATCCCGGGACAGGGGGATTCTTTATACTGAAGCTTTCTTT. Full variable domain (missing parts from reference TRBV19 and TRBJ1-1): DGGITQSPKYLFRKEGQNVTLSCEQNLNHDAMYWYRQDPGQGLRLIYYSQIVNDFQKGDIAEGYSVSREKKESFPLTVTSAQKNPTAFYLCASRSRDRGILYTEAFFGQGTRLTVV.

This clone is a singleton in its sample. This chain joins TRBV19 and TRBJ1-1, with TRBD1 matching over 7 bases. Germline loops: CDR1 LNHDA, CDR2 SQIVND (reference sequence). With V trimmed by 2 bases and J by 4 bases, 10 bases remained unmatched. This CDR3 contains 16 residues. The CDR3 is CASSIYNRGVVTEAFF. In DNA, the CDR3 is TGTGCCAGTAGTATATACAACAGGGGTGTTGTCACTGAAGCTTTCTTT.